Listed below are T cell receptor beta chains from one sample, sequenced in a study of graft-versus-host responses after intestinal transplantation. The antigens for these receptors are not known. Method: immunoSEQ multiplex PCR; TCRdb's copy keeps in-frame clones and lacks some. The data show approximately 99,000 clones, with roughly nine tenths seen just once and about 0.18% held by the top ten. The sequencing used unstimulated CD4+ T cells sorted from spleen or lymph node cells, collected before transplant. These receptors originate from a human donor who was the organ donor for an intestinal transplant. CDR3s leave out the opening cysteine and the closing phenylalanine or tryptophan. Fields, in order: J gene, V gene, CDR3 protein.

TRBJ1-2 TRBV14 ASSPWTGRFYGYT
TRBJ1-5 TRBV30 AWSPDGNQPQH
TRBJ2-3 TRBV19 ASSLLAGGPTSTDTQY
TRBJ2-3 TRBV20-1 SAPRTDTQY
TRBJ1-6 TRBV15 ATSREPGGFSYNSPLH
TRBJ1-3 TRBV2 ASTPTGLSGNTIY
TRBJ2-3 TRBV27 ASSYRGPRDTQY
TRBJ2-2 TRBV15 ATSRDAGGGAATGELF
TRBJ2-1 TRBV7-9 ASSFLPGLARNEQF
TRBJ2-7 TRBV7-2 ASSFLDSKASYEQY
TRBJ1-2 TRBV30 AWNSEKMGYT
TRBJ1-5 TRBV4-1 ASSQDVQVLRPQH
TRBJ2-6 TRBV18 ASSPYPGTGANVLT
TRBJ2-1 TRBV7-9 ASSLIRAGRGINEQF
TRBJ1-2 TRBV7-9 ASSPEGTVLNYGYT
TRBJ2-7 TRBV7-2 ASSLARLAGGPYEQY
TRBJ1-4 TRBV18 ASSPLTGINEKLF
TRBJ2-1 TRBV5-4 ASSLTSGGRNEQF
TRBJ1-5 TRBV5-3 ARSLEGVGLLHQPQH
TRBJ2-5 TRBV6-5 ASSYSQRGGETQY
TRBJ2-3 TRBV5-4 ASSLMWRGTTDTQY
TRBJ2-6 TRBV7-3 ASSFLSGANVLT
TRBJ2-3 TRBV18 ASSPIGTSGLTDTQY
TRBJ1-1 TRBV5-1 ASFDSMNTEAF
TRBJ2-1 TRBV4-1 ASSPNPQGGSYNEQF
TRBJ1-5 TRBV19 ASSKRDRKGQPQH
TRBJ2-7 TRBV6-5 ASSYSRDRAYEQY
TRBJ1-4 TRBV25-1 ASSEPVQNEKLF
TRBJ2-3 TRBV7-9 ASSAHTTRDRTDTQY
TRBJ1-3 TRBV18 ASSSMGNTIY
TRBJ2-1 TRBV7-2 ASSLGSVRGASYNEQF
TRBJ2-2 TRBV7-9 ASSPDTNTGELF
TRBJ2-5 TRBV6-6 ASARGEEIQY
TRBJ2-1 TRBV6-5 ASGGAYNEQF
TRBJ1-1 TRBV29-1 SVDPGVGRTEAF
TRBJ2-7 TRBV20-1 SGAGGYEQY